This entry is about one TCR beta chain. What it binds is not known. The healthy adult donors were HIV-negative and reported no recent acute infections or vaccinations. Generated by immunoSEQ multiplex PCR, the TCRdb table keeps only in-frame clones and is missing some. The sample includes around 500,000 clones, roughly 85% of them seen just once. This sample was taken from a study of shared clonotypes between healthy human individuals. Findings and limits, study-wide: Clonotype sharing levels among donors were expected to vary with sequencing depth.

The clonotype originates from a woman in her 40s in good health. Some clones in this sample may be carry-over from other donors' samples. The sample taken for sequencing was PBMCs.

The CDR3 loop reads CSVDVDGYEQYF. The CDR3 DNA sequence: TGCAGCGTTGACGTGGACGGCTACGAGCAGTACTTC. V and J are TRBV29-1 and TRBJ2-7; no clear D gene. V was trimmed by 3 bases and J by 3 bases, leaving 9 bases between them. The CDR3 length is 12 residues. Germline CDR1 SQVTM, CDR2 ANQGSEA.